What follows are 17 T cell receptor beta chains derived from one specimen sequenced in a study of response to subunit inactivated influenza vaccine. TCRdb fed the RT-PCR reads into MiXCR, producing one record per CDR3 protein. The sample includes about 540,000 distinct CDR3 sequences, less than 15% of them seen just once. The specimen comprised PBMCs from blood, sampled about 11 days after vaccination. These receptors were obtained from a man aged 50 to 59 who received an inactivated influenza vaccine.

This clonotype was seen more than once but under ten times. V and J are TRBV6-1 and TRBJ1-5; no firm D call. This CDR3 region has 15 residues. Germline CDR1 reads MNHNS; CDR2 reads SASEGT. V shed 2 bases and J shed 9 bases, with 17 bases lying between them. Here the CDR3 reads CASSESGARNRPQHF. In DNA form, the CDR3 reads TGTGCCAGCAGTGAATCAGGCGCCCGAAATAGGCCCCAGCATTTT.

This clonotype was seen more than once but under ten times. The CDR3 region is CASRLAREYTGELFF. CDR3 nucleotide sequence: TGTGCCAGCCGCTTAGCGCGGGAGTACACCGGGGAGCTGTTTTTT. V gene TRBV12-3 or TRBV12-4 combines with J gene TRBJ2-2; 7 nucleotides agree with TRBD2. This CDR3 has 15 residues. V lost 8 bases and J lost 3; bases outside the gene matches: 9.

This clonotype was recorded many times. This sequence joins TRBV7-2 and TRBJ2-1; D remains unclear. Germline loops: CDR1 SGHTA, CDR2 FQGNSA. The CDR3 has 12 residues. The V end was cut by 3 bases, the J end by 4 bases, with 4 bases between. The CDR3 reads CASSFRYNEQFF. For the CDR3, the DNA is TGTGCCAGCAGCTTTCGGTACAATGAGCAGTTCTTC.

In this sample, this clonotype turned up many times. This CDR3 is CASSQPLTSQETQYF. CDR3 sequence (DNA): TGTGCCAGCAGCCAACCTTTGACATCCCAAGAGACCCAGTACTTC. The chain links TRBV3-1 to TRBJ2-5, with D hard to call. The CDR3 has 15 residues. V dropped 2 bases and J dropped 1 base, with 11 bases sitting between them. Germline V gene data show CDR1 as LGHDT and CDR2 as YNNKEL (reference sequence).

The J gene is TRBJ2-5, the V gene TRBV28, with 9 bases fitting TRBD1. The CDR3 spans 15 residues. V gave up 5 bases and J gave up 4 bases; unmatched junction bases: 8. CDR1 and CDR2 from the germline V gene are MDHEN and SYDVKM. The CDR3 loop is CASSRRTGVGETQYF. In nucleotides, the CDR3 is TGTGCCAGCAGTCGACGGACAGGGGTGGGAGAGACCCAGTACTTC. The complete variable domain, with remaining parts taken from reference TRBV28 and TRBJ2-5, reads DVKVTQSSRYLVKRTGEKVFLECVQDMDHENMFWYRQDPGLGLRLIYFSYDVKMKEKGDIPEGYSVSREKKERFSLILESASTNQTSMYLCASSRRTGVGETQYFGPGTRLLVL.

This sequence joins TRBV24-1 and TRBJ1-1; D uncertain. Deletions cut 7 bases from V and 7 bases from J, with 15 bases between. Germline-derived CDR1 and CDR2 are KGHDR and SFDVKD. The CDR3 consists of 13 residues. As DNA, the CDR3 is TGTGCCACCAGCCAACCCGGGGTAAGTGAAGCTTTCTTT. It yields the protein CATSQPGVSEAFF.

V is TRBV29-1 and J is TRBJ2-5, with 11 bases matching TRBD1. The CDR3 consists of 15 residues. With V trimmed by 6 bases and J by 5 bases, 11 bases remained unmatched. In germline, CDR1 is SQVTM, CDR2 ANQGSEA. Here the CDR3 reads CSVHPGTGGTETQYF. CDR3 bases: TGCAGCGTCCACCCCGGGACAGGGGGAACGGAGACCCAGTACTTC.

This clonotype was detected many times. The chain has TRBV29-1 and TRBJ1-6; no reliable D call. Between the trimmed V and J ends, which lost 4 bases and 8 bases, there was a span of 9 bases. This CDR3 is 12 amino acids long. CDR1 is SQVTM and CDR2 is ANQGSEA in the germline V gene. Written as DNA, the CDR3 is TGCAGCGTTGGAGGAGGAGATTCACCCCTCCACTTT. Encoded protein: CSVGGGDSPLHF.

J is TRBJ2-5 and V is TRBV3-1; D perhaps matches TRBD2 (5 bases). Germline V gene data show CDR1 as LGHDT and CDR2 as YNNKEL (reference sequence). Between the trimmed V and J ends, which lost 4 bases and 1 base, there was a span of 10 bases. This CDR3 contains 14 residues. This CDR3 reads CASSRRTVQETQYF. The CDR3 coding sequence is TGTGCCAGCAGCCGGAGGACGGTCCAAGAGACCCAGTACTTC.

A few counts support this clonotype. The CDR3, as DNA: TGTGCCAGCAATCCGACAGGGGGCTCCGGGGAGCTGTTTTTT. This encodes CASNPTGGSGELFF. The chain recombines TRBV12-3 or TRBV12-4 with TRBJ2-2; 10 positions agree with TRBD1. This CDR3 spans 14 amino acids. With 7 bases clipped from V and 6 bases from J, the junction kept 5 bases outside the gene matches.

A few counts support this clonotype. The chain joins TRBV28 to TRBJ2-1; 9 bases align to TRBD2. With 1 base clipped from V and 5 bases from J, the junction kept 9 bases outside the gene matches. Germline V gene data show CDR1 as MDHEN and CDR2 as SYDVKM. The CDR3 runs 17 residues. In DNA form, the CDR3 reads TGTGCCAGCAGTTTATTGGTAGGGGCTAGCGGGAACAATGAGCAGTTCTTC. Its translation: CASSLLVGASGNNEQFF.

The genes are TRBV3-1 and TRBJ2-1, with 11 bases lining up with TRBD1. The V gene's germline CDR1 is LGHDT and CDR2 YNNKEL (reference sequence). V was clipped by 4 bases and J by 3 bases; unmatched bases: 5. The CDR3 spans 16 residues. DNA for the CDR3: TGTGCCAGCAGCCCTAAGGGACAGGGGGGCTACAATGAGCAGTTCTTC. Translated, it gives CASSPKGQGGYNEQFF.

There are a few counts of this clonotype. The chain uses TRBV10-3 and TRBJ1-2; D not resolved. CDR3 length equals 13 residues. The V and J ends lost 2 bases and 2 bases respectively, with 6 bases between them. Germline V gives CDR1 ENHRY, CDR2 SYGVKD. The chain's CDR3 is CAISEGRNYGYTF. The CDR3 nucleotides read TGTGCCATCAGTGAGGGGCGAAACTATGGCTACACCTTC.

The chain employs TRBV18 and TRBJ2-2; TRBD1 is a possible D gene (6 bases). The CDR3 spans 15 residues. CDR1 KGHSH and CDR2 LQKENI come from the germline V gene. Between the trimmed V and J ends, which lost 5 bases and 4 bases, there was a span of 14 bases. The CDR3 is CASSVRKGGTGELFF. CDR3 DNA sequence: TGTGCCAGCTCAGTTCGGAAAGGGGGCACCGGGGAGCTGTTTTTT.

This chain joins TRBV5-5 and TRBJ2-1; D possibly uses TRBD1 or TRBD2 (5 bases each). V dropped 3 bases and J dropped 4 bases, with 17 bases sitting between them. CDR1 SGHKS and CDR2 YYEKEE come from the germline V gene (reference sequence). This CDR3 is 16 amino acids long. DNA for the CDR3: TGTGCCAGCAGCTCCGAGTCGGCCTGGGGGTACAATGAGCAGTTCTTC. Its translation is CASSSESAWGYNEQFF.

This clonotype occurred a few times. The CDR3 DNA follows: TGTGCCAGCAGCTATGGGACGGTACAGCAGTTCTTC. This sequence encodes CASSYGTVQQFF. The chain uses TRBV7-8 and TRBJ2-1, with D perhaps given as TRBD1 or TRBD2 (5 bases each). The length of the CDR3 is 12 residues. V dropped 4 bases and J dropped 11 bases, with 12 bases sitting between them. Germline values: CDR1 SGHVS, CDR2 FQNEAQ.

This clonotype was seen more than once but under ten times. The rearrangement links TRBV4-3 to TRBJ1-3, with D maybe TRBD1 (5 bases). The CDR3 covers 16 residues. The germline gives CDR1 LGHNA, CDR2 YSLEER. V gave up 0 bases and J gave up 4 bases, with 13 bases separating them. This CDR3 is CASSQDYGGSGNTIYF. The CDR3 DNA sequence: TGCGCCAGCAGCCAAGATTATGGGGGATCCGGAAACACCATATATTTT.